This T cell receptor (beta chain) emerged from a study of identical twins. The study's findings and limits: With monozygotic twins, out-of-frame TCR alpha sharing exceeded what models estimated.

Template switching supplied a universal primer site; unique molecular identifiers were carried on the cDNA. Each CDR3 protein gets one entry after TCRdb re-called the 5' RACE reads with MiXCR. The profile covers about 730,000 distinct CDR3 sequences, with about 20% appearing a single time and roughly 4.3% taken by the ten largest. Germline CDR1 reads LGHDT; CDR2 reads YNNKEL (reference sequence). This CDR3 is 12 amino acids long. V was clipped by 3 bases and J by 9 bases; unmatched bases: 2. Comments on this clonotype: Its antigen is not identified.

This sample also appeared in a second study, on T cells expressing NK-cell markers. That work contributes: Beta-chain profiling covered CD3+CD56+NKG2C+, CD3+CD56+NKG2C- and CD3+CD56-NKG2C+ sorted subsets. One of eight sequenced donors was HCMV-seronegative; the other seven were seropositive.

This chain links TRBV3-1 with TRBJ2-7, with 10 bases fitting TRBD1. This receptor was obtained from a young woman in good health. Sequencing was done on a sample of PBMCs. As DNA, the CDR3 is TGTGCCAGCAGCCAGAGACAGGGGGCGCAGTACTTC. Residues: CASSQRQGAQYF.